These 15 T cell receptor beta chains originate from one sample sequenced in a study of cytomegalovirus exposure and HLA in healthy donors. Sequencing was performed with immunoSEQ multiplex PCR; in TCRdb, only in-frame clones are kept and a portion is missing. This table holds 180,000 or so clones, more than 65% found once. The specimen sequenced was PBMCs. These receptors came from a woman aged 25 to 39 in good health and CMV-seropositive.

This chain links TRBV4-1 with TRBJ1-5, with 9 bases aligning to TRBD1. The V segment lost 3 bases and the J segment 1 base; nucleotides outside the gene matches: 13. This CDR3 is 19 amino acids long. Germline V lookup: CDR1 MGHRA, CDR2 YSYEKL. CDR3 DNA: TGCGCCAGCAGCCAGCTCTTTGGGACAGGGAAAGGAAGCAATCAGCCCCAGCATTTT. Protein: CASSQLFGTGKGSNQPQHF.

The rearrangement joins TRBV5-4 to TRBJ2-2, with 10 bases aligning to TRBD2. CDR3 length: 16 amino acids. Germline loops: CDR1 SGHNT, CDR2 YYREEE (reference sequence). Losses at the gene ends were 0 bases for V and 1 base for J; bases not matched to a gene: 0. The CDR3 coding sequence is TGTGCCAGCAGCTTGGCTAGCGGGAGGAACACCGGGGAGCTGTTTTTT. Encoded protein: CASSLASGRNTGELFF.

The CDR3 here is CATSSEDRAYGNTEAFF. The DNA for the CDR3 is TGTGCCACCAGCAGCGAAGACAGGGCTTATGGGAACACTGAAGCTTTCTTT. The V gene is TRBV15, the J gene TRBJ1-1; 7 bases match TRBD1. The CDR3 has 17 amino acids. Germline V gene sequence: CDR1 LNHNV, CDR2 YYDKDF (reference sequence). V gave up 3 bases and J gave up 1 base; unmatched junction bases: 11.

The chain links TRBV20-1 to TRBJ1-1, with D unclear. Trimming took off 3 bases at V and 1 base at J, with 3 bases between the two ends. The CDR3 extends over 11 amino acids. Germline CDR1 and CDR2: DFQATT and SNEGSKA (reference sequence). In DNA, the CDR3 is TGCAGTGCTAGTCAGAACACTGAAGCTTTCTTT. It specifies CSASQNTEAFF.

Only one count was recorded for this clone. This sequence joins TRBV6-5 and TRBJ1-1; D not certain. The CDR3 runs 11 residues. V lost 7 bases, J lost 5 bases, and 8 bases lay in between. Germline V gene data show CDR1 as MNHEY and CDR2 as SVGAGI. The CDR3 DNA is TGTGCCAGCAAAACCGGGACTGAAGCTTTCTTT. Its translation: CASKTGTEAFF.

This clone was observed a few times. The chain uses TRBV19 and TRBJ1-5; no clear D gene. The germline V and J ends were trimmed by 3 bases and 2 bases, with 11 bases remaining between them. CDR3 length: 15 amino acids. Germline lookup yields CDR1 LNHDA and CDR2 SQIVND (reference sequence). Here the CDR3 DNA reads TGTGCCAGTAGTATTGGCGAGGGCCGCAATCAGCCCCAGCATTTT. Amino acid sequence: CASSIGEGRNQPQHF.

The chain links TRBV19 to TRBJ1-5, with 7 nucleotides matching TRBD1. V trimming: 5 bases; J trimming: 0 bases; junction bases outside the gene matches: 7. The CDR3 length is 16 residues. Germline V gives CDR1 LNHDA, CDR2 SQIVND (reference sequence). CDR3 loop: CASSGTRGISNQPQHF. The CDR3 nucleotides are TGTGCCAGTAGTGGAACCAGGGGGATTAGCAATCAGCCCCAGCATTTT.

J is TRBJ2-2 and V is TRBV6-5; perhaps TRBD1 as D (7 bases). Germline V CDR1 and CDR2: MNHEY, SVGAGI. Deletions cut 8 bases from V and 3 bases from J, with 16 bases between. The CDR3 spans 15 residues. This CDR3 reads CASRRGAPDTGELFF. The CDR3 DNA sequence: TGTGCCAGCCGCAGGGGGGCTCCTGACACCGGGGAGCTGTTTTTT.

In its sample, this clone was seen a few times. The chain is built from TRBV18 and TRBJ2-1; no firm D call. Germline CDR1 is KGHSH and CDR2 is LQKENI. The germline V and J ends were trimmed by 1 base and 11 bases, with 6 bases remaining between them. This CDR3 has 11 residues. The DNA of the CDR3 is TGTGCCAGCTCACCACAAAAGCAGCAGTTCTTC. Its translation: CASSPQKQQFF.

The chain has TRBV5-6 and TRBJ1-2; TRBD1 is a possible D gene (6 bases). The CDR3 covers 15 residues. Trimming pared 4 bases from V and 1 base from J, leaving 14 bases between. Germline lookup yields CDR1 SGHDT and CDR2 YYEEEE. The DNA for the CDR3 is TGTGCCAGCAGCCCTAGGGACAAACTTAACTATGGCTACACCTTC. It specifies CASSPRDKLNYGYTF.

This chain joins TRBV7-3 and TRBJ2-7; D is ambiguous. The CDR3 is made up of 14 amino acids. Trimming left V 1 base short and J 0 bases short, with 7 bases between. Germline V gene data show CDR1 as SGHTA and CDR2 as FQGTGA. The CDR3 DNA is TGTGCCAGCAGCTTAAATCAAAACTCCTACGAGCAGTACTTC. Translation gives CASSLNQNSYEQYF.

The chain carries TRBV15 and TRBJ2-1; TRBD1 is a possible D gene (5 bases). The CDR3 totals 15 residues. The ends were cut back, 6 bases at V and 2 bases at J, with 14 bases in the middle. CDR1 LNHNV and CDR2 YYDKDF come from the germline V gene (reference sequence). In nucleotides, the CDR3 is TGTGCCACCAGAACTCGGACACCCGCCTACAATGAGCAGTTCTTC. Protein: CATRTRTPAYNEQFF.

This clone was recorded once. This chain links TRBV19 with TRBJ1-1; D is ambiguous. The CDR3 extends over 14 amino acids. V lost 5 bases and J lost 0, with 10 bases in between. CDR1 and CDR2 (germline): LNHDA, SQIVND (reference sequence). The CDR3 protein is CASSPYGVNTEAFF. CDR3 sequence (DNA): TGTGCCAGTAGTCCGTACGGAGTGAACACTGAAGCTTTCTTT.

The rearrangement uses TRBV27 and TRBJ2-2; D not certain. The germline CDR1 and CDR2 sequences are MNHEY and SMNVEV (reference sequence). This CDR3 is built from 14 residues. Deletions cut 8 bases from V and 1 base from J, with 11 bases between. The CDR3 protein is CASGRFWNTGELFF. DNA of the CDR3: TGTGCCAGCGGTCGGTTCTGGAACACCGGGGAGCTGTTTTTT.

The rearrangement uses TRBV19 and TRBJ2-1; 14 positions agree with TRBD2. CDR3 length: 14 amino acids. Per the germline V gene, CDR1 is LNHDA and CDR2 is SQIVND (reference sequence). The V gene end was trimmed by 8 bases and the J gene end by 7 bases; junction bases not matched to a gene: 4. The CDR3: CASGGLAGVNEQFF. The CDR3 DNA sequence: TGTGCCAGTGGGGGACTAGCGGGAGTTAATGAGCAGTTCTTC. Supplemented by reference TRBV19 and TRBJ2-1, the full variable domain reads DGGITQSPKYLFRKEGQNVTLSCEQNLNHDAMYWYRQDPGQGLRLIYYSQIVNDFQKGDIAEGYSVSREKKESFPLTVTSAQKNPTAFYLCASGGLAGVNEQFFGPGTRLTVL.